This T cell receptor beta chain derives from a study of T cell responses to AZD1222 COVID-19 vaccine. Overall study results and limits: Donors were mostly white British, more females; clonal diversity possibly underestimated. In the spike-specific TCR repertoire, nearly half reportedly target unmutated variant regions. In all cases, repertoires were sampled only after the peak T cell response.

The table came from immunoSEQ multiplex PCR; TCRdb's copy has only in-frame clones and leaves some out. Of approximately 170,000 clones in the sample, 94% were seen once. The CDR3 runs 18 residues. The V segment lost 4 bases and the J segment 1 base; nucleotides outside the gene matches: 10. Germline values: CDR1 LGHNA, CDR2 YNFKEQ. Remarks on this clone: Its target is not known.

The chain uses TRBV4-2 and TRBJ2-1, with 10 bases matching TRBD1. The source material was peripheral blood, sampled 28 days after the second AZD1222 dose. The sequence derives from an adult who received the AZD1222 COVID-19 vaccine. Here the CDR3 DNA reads TGTGCCAGCAGCCCAAGATTAGACAGGGGGCGTTCCTACAATGAGCAGTTCTTC. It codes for CASSPRLDRGRSYNEQFF.